This entry lists 31 T cell receptor beta chains sequenced from one sample in a study of technical replicates of blood from a handful of donors. The assay was immunoSEQ multiplex PCR, and TCRdb's table has in-frame clones only and misses some. The table includes around 30,000 clones, roughly 92% detected once. Sequenced sample: PBMCs. These receptors were collected from a human donor in good health. Some clones in this sample may be carry-over from other donors' samples.

This chain joins TRBV27 and TRBJ2-7; no definite D call. Looked up from germline, CDR1 is MNHEY and CDR2 is SMNVEV (reference sequence). Trimming removed 2 bases at V and 3 bases at J, with 8 bases between. This CDR3 contains 13 residues. The CDR3 loop reads CASSLSPVYEQYF. The CDR3, as DNA: TGTGCCAGCAGTTTAAGCCCGGTCTACGAGCAGTACTTC.

The J gene is TRBJ2-1, the V gene TRBV6-5; 8 bases agree with TRBD1. The length of the CDR3 is 16 residues. In germline, CDR1 is MNHEY, CDR2 SVGAGI. V lost 2 bases to trimming and J lost 9 bases; unmatched junction nucleotides: 12. The chain's CDR3 is CASSYRRARGLSEQFF. For the CDR3, the DNA is TGTGCCAGCAGTTACCGAAGGGCCAGGGGGCTAAGTGAGCAGTTCTTC.

This sequence joins TRBV11-2 and TRBJ2-7, with D possibly matching TRBD2 (5 bases). V gave up 1 base and J gave up 2 bases, with 9 bases separating them. This CDR3 has 14 amino acids. Germline CDR1 reads SGHAT; CDR2 reads FQNNGV. The CDR3 nucleotides are TGTGCCAGCAGCTTAGGGACTTATACCTACGAGCAGTACTTC. Protein product: CASSLGTYTYEQYF.

The chain employs TRBV6-1 and TRBJ1-1; possibly TRBD1 for D (5 bases). V was pared by 6 bases and J by 3 bases, with 14 bases between. Germline CDR1 is MNHNS and CDR2 is SASEGT. The CDR3 loop spans 14 amino acids. For the CDR3, the DNA is TGTGCCAGCAGAAACCGGGACTTTTACACTGAAGCTTTCTTT. Translation gives CASRNRDFYTEAFF.

This clone has more than one count but fewer than ten. The V gene is TRBV4-3, the J gene TRBJ1-1, with 7 bases aligning to TRBD1. Germline V gene data show CDR1 as LGHNA and CDR2 as YSLEER. J was trimmed by 3 bases and V by 4 bases; bases with no gene match: 11. This CDR3 is 16 amino acids long. The CDR3 DNA is TGCGCCAGCAGCCGGAGGGGGCCCGACTCTTACACTGAAGCTTTCTTT. It specifies CASSRRGPDSYTEAFF.

The chain combines TRBV19 with TRBJ1-2, with a weak D call TRBD1 (5 bases). The CDR3 sequence is 14 residues long. Germline CDR1 LNHDA, CDR2 SQIVND (reference sequence). V lost 7 bases, J lost 5 bases, and 17 bases lay in between. The CDR3 DNA is TGTGCCAGTACCCGGACAACACCGGGTTATGGCTACACCTTC. Amino acid sequence: CASTRTTPGYGYTF.

Sample share makes this clone medium-sized. The chain carries TRBV27 and TRBJ2-1; TRBD1 is a possible D gene (5 bases). V was shortened by 6 bases and J by 0 bases, with 15 bases between the two germline ends. In germline, CDR1 is MNHEY, CDR2 SMNVEV (reference sequence). The CDR3 extends over 16 amino acids. CDR3 sequence reads: CASSRPDRFSYNEQFF. The CDR3 nucleotides are TGTGCCAGCAGCCGACCCGACAGATTCTCCTACAATGAGCAGTTCTTC.

The chain recombines TRBV5-1 with TRBJ2-7, with TRBD2 matching 9 bases. V shed 3 bases, J shed 4 bases, and the junction held 8 bases outside the gene matches. The CDR3 totals 15 residues. CDR1 and CDR2 (germline): SGHRS, YFSETQ. Here the CDR3 reads CASSSRAGGGYEQYF. In DNA form, the CDR3 reads TGCGCCAGCAGCTCACGAGCGGGAGGAGGGTACGAGCAGTACTTC. Full variable domain (outside the CDR3, taken from reference TRBV5-1 and TRBJ2-7): KAGVTQTPRYLIKTRGQQVTLSCSPISGHRSVSWYQQTPGQGLQFLFEYFSETQRNKGNFPGRFSGRQFSNSRSEMNVSTLELGDSALYLCASSSRAGGGYEQYFGPGTRLTVT.

V gene TRBV21-1 combines with J gene TRBJ2-2; TRBD2 is the table's D call, not checked against the DNA. TRBV21-1 is tagged as a pseudogene. This CDR3 contains 17 residues. CDR3 in amino acids: CASSIGERGVNTGELFF. In nucleotides, the CDR3 is TGTGCCAGCAGCATAGGAGAGCGGGGGGTGAACACCGGGGAGCTGTTTTTT.

This clone was observed once. J is TRBJ2-7 and V is TRBV10-3; D ambiguous. The germline V gene encodes CDR1 ENHRY and CDR2 SYGVKD. CDR3 length: 13 amino acids. The V end was cut by 3 bases, the J end by 0 bases, with 6 bases between. The CDR3 region has the DNA TGTGCCATCAGTGATGGCAGCTCCTACGAGCAGTACTTC. Amino acids: CAISDGSSYEQYF.

The chain carries TRBV7-3 and TRBJ2-2; 10 bases fit TRBD2. The V and J ends lost 0 bases and 7 bases, in that order; junction bases with no gene match: 5. The germline V gene encodes CDR1 SGHTA and CDR2 FQGTGA. The CDR3 runs 16 residues. The CDR3 sequence is CASSLTSGGDGGELFF. The CDR3 nucleotides read TGTGCCAGCAGCTTAACCAGCGGGGGGGATGGCGGGGAGCTGTTTTTT.

This clone was counted once. The chain joins TRBV5-1 to TRBJ1-2; D unresolved. The CDR3 extends over 13 amino acids. Deletions cut 0 bases from V and 4 bases from J, with 7 bases between. The germline V gene has CDR1 SGHRS and CDR2 YFSETQ. The DNA for the CDR3 is TGCGCCAGCAGCTTGGAGACAACCTATGGCTACACCTTC. It encodes CASSLETTYGYTF.

CDR3 loop: CASSLTRYTTNEKLFF. CDR3 nucleotide sequence: TGTGCCAGCAGCTTGACCAGATACACAACTAATGAAAAACTGTTTTTT. The rearrangement uses TRBV5-6 and TRBJ1-4, with unresolved D. This CDR3 contains 16 residues. Trimming shortened V by 1 base and J by 0 bases, and 10 bases separated the two germline ends. The germline gives CDR1 SGHDT, CDR2 YYEEEE.

CDR3 region: CASSYATGGGTEAFF. The DNA for the CDR3 is TGCGCCAGCAGCTACGCGACAGGGGGGGGGACTGAAGCTTTCTTT. The chain links TRBV5-1 to TRBJ1-1, with 9 nucleotides matching TRBD1. Germline assignment: CDR1 SGHRS and CDR2 YFSETQ. The CDR3 runs 15 residues. V was pared by 3 bases and J by 5 bases, with 8 bases of the junction left unmatched.

The chain recombines TRBV11-3 with TRBJ2-2; 9 nucleotides line up with TRBD2. Germline lookup yields CDR1 SGHNT and CDR2 YENEEA. The length of the CDR3 is 17 residues. With 0 bases clipped from V and 5 bases from J, the junction kept 7 bases outside the gene matches. CDR3 DNA: TGTGCCAGCAGCTTAGAGGTAGCGGGAGTCGGGACCGGGGAGCTGTTTTTT. Translation: CASSLEVAGVGTGELFF.

The chain combines TRBV2 with TRBJ2-7, with 11 bases fitting TRBD2. Germline V gene lookup returns CDR1 SNHLY and CDR2 FYNNEI. The CDR3 spans 15 residues. The junction had 5 bases not matched to a gene; V was cut back by 5 bases and J by 2 bases. CDR3 sequence reads: CASSLIAGGPYEQYF. For the CDR3, the DNA is TGTGCCAGCAGTCTAATAGCGGGGGGGCCCTACGAGCAGTACTTC.

The rearrangement links TRBV9 to TRBJ2-3, with a possible D match to TRBD1 (5 bases). CDR3 length equals 13 residues. The V end was cut by 3 bases, the J end by 2 bases, with 7 bases between. Germline V gene lookup returns CDR1 SGDLS and CDR2 YYNGEE. The CDR3 nucleotides are TGTGCCAGCAGCGCAGGGTTCACAGATACGCAGTATTTT. Protein product: CASSAGFTDTQYF.

The chain is built from TRBV15 and TRBJ2-6; D might be TRBD2 (5 bases). The CDR3 covers 16 residues. CDR1 is LNHNV, CDR2 YYDKDF, per germline (reference sequence). Trimming removed 3 bases at V and 0 bases at J, with 9 bases between. The CDR3 coding sequence is TGTGCCACCAGCAGCGCTCGGGACTCTGGGGCCAACGTCCTGACTTTC. This sequence encodes CATSSARDSGANVLTF.

The V and J genes are TRBV13 and TRBJ1-4, with a possible D match to TRBD1 (6 bases). Germline assignment: CDR1 PRHDT and CDR2 FYEKMQ (reference sequence). This CDR3 spans 15 amino acids. The V end lost 5 bases, the J end lost 7 bases, and 17 bases lay between the germline ends. Here the CDR3 DNA reads TGTGCCAGCAGCCTCCGCGAGGGGGTGAGTGAAAAACTGTTTTTT. It translates to CASSLREGVSEKLFF.

V and J are TRBV7-3 and TRBJ2-5, with 10 bases aligning to TRBD2. CDR3 size: 15 residues. Germline assignment: CDR1 SGHTA and CDR2 FQGTGA. Germline trimming cut 3 bases from V and 4 bases from J; bases unmatched to any gene: 5. DNA of the CDR3: TGTGCCAGCAGCTTGAGCCCTAGCGGGAGAGAGACCCAGTACTTC. Translating gives CASSLSPSGRETQYF.

This clone has a single count. This chain links TRBV5-7 with TRBJ1-5, with D unresolved. TRBV5-7 is labeled an ORF, and its function is uncertain. Trimming cost V 3 bases and J 0 bases, with 10 bases left between them. This CDR3 is 15 amino acids long. Here the CDR3 reads CASSSSEDSNQPQHF. DNA for the CDR3: TGTGCCAGCAGCTCGTCAGAAGATAGCAATCAGCCCCAGCATTTT.

J is TRBJ1-2 and V is TRBV15; tentatively, D is TRBD1 (5 bases). This CDR3 is built from 13 residues. Germline CDR1 is LNHNV and CDR2 is YYDKDF (reference sequence). Between the trimmed V and J ends, which lost 0 bases and 8 bases, there was a span of 10 bases. CDR3 loop: CATSREGGGGYTF. The CDR3 region has the DNA TGTGCCACCAGCAGAGAAGGCGGGGGAGGCTACACCTTC.

This chain joins TRBV18 and TRBJ1-1, with D maybe TRBD1 (5 bases). Germline-derived CDR1 and CDR2 are KGHSH and LQKENI. The germline V and J ends were trimmed by 6 bases and 5 bases, with 13 bases remaining between them. The CDR3 spans 13 residues. The CDR3 sequence: CASSPAGGTEAFF. The CDR3 DNA is TGTGCCAGCTCTCCGGCCGGGGGGACTGAAGCTTTCTTT.

This clone has a handful of counts. The chain combines TRBV19 with TRBJ2-3; TRBD2 aligns across 11 bases. The CDR3 totals 14 residues. Germline assignment: CDR1 LNHDA and CDR2 SQIVND (reference sequence). With V trimmed by 4 bases and J by 5 bases, 2 bases remained unmatched. The CDR3 region is CASSTGLAGDTQYF. CDR3 DNA: TGTGCCAGTAGTACCGGACTAGCGGGAGATACGCAGTATTTT.

This rearrangement joins TRBV6-6 to TRBJ1-5; a possible D gene is TRBD1 (6 bases). The CDR3 has 15 amino acids. Trimming shortened V by 2 bases and J by 5 bases, and 13 bases separated the two germline ends. CDR1 and CDR2 (germline): MNHNY, SVGAGI (reference sequence). Here the CDR3 DNA reads TGTGCCAGCAGTTACGCCGGGACACAATATCAGCCCCAGCATTTT. Encoded protein: CASSYAGTQYQPQHF.

The genes are TRBV5-1 and TRBJ2-7; tentatively, D is TRBD1 (6 bases). This CDR3 is built from 15 residues. V gave up 7 bases and J gave up 1 base, with 18 bases separating them. In germline, CDR1 is SGHRS, CDR2 YFSETQ. The CDR3 DNA reads TGCGCCAGCTTTCCCGGGGCAGGGGCGTCCTACGAGCAGTACTTC. Protein sequence: CASFPGAGASYEQYF.

This chain joins TRBV7-3 and TRBJ2-5; 11 nucleotides align to TRBD2. Germline values: CDR1 SGHTA, CDR2 FQGTGA. V was pared by 5 bases and J by 1 base, with 3 bases of the junction left unmatched. The CDR3 sequence is 15 residues long. Here the CDR3 reads CASSLGTSGQETQYF. CDR3 sequence (DNA): TGTGCCAGCAGCCTAGGGACTAGCGGCCAAGAGACCCAGTACTTC.

The CDR3 loop reads CASSHLHGAGEQYF. DNA of the CDR3: TGCGCCAGCAGCCACCTTCATGGAGCGGGGGAGCAGTACTTC. The chain couples TRBV4-1 to TRBJ2-7; 7 bases align to TRBD2. From germline, CDR1 is MGHRA and CDR2 YSYEKL. This CDR3 region has 14 residues. V shed 3 bases, J shed 7 bases, and the junction held 9 bases outside the gene matches.

This rearrangement joins TRBV6-5 to TRBJ1-5; TRBD1 agrees at 11 bases. Germline CDR1 is MNHEY and CDR2 is SVGAGI. The CDR3 length is 15 residues. The junction had 2 bases not matched to a gene; V was cut back by 2 bases and J by 5 bases. CDR3 nucleotides: TGTGCCAGCAGTTACACGGGACAGGGGGATCAGCCCCAGCATTTT. Amino acids: CASSYTGQGDQPQHF.

V is TRBV9 and J is TRBJ2-2, with 9 bases that match TRBD2. Trimming at V came to 5 bases and at J to 2 bases, leaving 13 bases not matched to a gene. The CDR3 runs to 18 residues. CDR1 and CDR2 (germline): SGDLS, YYNGEE. The CDR3 sequence: CASSAPHLAGVNTGELFF. The CDR3 region has the DNA TGTGCCAGCAGTGCGCCGCACTTAGCGGGAGTTAACACCGGGGAGCTGTTTTTT.

In its sample, this clone was seen once. The chain has TRBV6-5 and TRBJ2-5; 13 positions agree with TRBD2. V shed 10 bases and J 4 bases; nucleotides not matched to a gene: 6. CDR1 is MNHEY and CDR2 is SVGAGI in the germline V gene. The CDR3 has 14 amino acids. As DNA, the CDR3 is TGTGCCACACGGACTAGCGGGGGCAGAGAGACCCAGTACTTC. It is translated as CATRTSGGRETQYF.